The clone carrying this TCR beta chain was seen a single time. This sample is drawn from a study of blood T cell repertoires in COVID-19. Across the whole study: T cells, B-cell-depleted T cells, or PBMCs supplied cDNA or gDNA.

Authors' analysis steps: Reference gene primer amplification gave nucleated cell count estimates. The repertoire was sequenced with immunoSEQ multiplex PCR; TCRdb's copy has only in-frame clones and lacks some. The DNA was the basis for D and trimming; V, J and clone size are from that table. The top ten clones hold around 1.5% of a sample with fewer than 300,000 clones, about 89% of them seen once. From germline, CDR1 is SGHTA and CDR2 FQGNSA. This CDR3 spans 15 amino acids. V lost 4 bases to trimming and J lost 6 bases, with 16 bases between them. The receptor comes from a middle-aged woman who had recovered from COVID-19. Sequencing used peripheral blood. The chain carries TRBV7-2 and TRBJ2-1; TRBD2 is a possible D gene (5 bases). The CDR3 sequence is CASSSRVLEGNEQFF. The CDR3 DNA reads as TGTGCCAGCAGCTCCCGGGTTCTCGAGGGCAATGAGCAGTTCTTC.